Sequencing of this T cell receptor beta chain was carried out in a study of blood T cell repertoires in COVID-19. Study background: COVID-19 samples, acute and convalescent, were from the United States, Italy and Spain.

The assay was immunoSEQ multiplex PCR, and TCRdb's table has in-frame clones only and misses some. The table has fewer than 250,000 clones, approximately 84% seen once. This CDR3 has 15 residues. Germline V gene lookup returns CDR1 KGHDR and CDR2 SFDVKD. The junction had 4 bases not matched to a gene; V was cut back by 4 bases and J by 4 bases. The chain joins TRBV24-1 to TRBJ2-5, with TRBD1 matching 11 bases. Sequencing was performed on peripheral blood. This TCR derives from a man aged 45 to 65 with acute or convalescent COVID-19. Here the CDR3 reads CATSDGGTGGETQYF. CDR3 DNA: TGTGCCACCAGTGACGGGGGGACAGGGGGAGAGACCCAGTACTTC.